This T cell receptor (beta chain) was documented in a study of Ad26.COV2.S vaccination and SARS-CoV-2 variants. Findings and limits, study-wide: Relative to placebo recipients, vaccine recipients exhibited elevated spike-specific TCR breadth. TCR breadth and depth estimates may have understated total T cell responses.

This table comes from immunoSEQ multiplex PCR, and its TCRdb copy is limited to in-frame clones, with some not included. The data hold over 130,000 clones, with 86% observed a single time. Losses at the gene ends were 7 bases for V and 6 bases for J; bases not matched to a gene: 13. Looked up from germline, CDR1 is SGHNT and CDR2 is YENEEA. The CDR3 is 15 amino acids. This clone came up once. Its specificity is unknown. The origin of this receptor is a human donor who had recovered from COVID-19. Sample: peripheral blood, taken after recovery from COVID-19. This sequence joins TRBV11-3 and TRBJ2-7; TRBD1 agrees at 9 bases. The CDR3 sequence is CASTHTPRTGVEQYF. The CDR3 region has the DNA TGTGCCAGCACCCATACCCCAAGGACAGGGGTCGAGCAGTACTTC.